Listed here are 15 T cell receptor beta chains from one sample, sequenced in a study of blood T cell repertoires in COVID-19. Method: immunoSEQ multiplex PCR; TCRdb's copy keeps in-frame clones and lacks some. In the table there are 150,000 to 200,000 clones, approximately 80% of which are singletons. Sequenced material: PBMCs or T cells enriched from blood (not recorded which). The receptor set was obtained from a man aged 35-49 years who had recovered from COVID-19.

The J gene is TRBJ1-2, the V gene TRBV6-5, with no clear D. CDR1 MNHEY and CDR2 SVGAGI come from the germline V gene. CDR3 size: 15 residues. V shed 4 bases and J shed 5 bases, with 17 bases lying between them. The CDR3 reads CASSFTAGLAYGYTF. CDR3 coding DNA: TGTGCCAGCAGTTTTACCGCCGGTCTAGCATATGGCTACACCTTC.

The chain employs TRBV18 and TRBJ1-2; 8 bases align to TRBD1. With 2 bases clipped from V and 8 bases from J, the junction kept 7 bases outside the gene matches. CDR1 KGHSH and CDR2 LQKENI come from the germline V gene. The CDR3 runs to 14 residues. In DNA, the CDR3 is TGTGCCAGCTCACCATCGGACAGGGTGAGCGGCTACACCTTC. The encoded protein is CASSPSDRVSGYTF. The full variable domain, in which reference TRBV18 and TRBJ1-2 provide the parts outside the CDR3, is NAGVMQNPRHLVRRRGQEARLRCSPMKGHSHVYWYRQLPEEGLKFMVYLQKENIIDESGMPKERFSAEFPKEGPSILRIQQVVRGDSAAYFCASSPSDRVSGYTFGSGTRLTVV.

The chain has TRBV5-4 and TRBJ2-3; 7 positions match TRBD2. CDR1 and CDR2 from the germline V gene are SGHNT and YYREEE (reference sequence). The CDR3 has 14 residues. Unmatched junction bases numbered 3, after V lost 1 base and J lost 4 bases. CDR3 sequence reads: CASSLRLAPDTQYF. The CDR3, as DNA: TGTGCCAGCAGCTTGAGACTAGCCCCAGATACGCAGTATTTT.

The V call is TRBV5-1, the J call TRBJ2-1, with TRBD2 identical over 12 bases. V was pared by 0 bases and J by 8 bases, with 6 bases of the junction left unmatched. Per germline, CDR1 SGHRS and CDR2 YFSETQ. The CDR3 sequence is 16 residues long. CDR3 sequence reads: CASSLASGGAGDEQFF. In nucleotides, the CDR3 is TGCGCCAGCAGCTTGGCTAGCGGGGGGGCCGGGGATGAGCAGTTCTTC.

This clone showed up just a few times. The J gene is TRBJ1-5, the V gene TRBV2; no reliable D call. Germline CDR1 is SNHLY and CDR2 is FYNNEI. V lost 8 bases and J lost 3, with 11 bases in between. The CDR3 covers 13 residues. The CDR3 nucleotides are TGTGCCAGCTGGTCGGGATCCAATCAGCCCCAGCATTTT. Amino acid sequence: CASWSGSNQPQHF.

CDR3 nucleotide sequence: TGCGCCAGCAGCCAAGATCCGGGTAGCGGGGGGCACCAGTTCTTC. This gives the protein CASSQDPGSGGHQFF. The V call is TRBV4-1, the J call TRBJ2-1, with 10 bases that match TRBD2. CDR3 size: 15 residues. The germline gives CDR1 MGHRA, CDR2 YSYEKL. The V segment lost 0 bases and the J segment 13 bases; nucleotides outside the gene matches: 9.

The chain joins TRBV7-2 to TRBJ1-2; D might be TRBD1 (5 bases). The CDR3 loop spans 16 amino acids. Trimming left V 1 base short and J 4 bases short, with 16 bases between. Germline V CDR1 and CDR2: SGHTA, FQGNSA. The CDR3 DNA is TGTGCCAGCAGCTTAGTAGGTGGACAATCCGGCTATGGCTACACCTTC. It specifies CASSLVGGQSGYGYTF.

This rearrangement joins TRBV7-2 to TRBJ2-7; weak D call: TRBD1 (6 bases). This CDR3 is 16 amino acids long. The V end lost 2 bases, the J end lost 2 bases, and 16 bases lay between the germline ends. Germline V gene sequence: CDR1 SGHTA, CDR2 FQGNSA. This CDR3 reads CASSLRRQATPYEQYF. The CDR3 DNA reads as TGTGCCAGCAGCTTACGGAGACAGGCGACTCCCTACGAGCAGTACTTC.

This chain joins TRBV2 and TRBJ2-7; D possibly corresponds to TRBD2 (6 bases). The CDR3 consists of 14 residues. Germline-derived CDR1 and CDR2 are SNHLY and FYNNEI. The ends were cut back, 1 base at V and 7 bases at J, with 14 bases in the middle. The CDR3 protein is CASSEVQGRGEQYF. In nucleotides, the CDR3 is TGTGCCAGCAGTGAAGTGCAGGGACGGGGGGAGCAGTACTTC.

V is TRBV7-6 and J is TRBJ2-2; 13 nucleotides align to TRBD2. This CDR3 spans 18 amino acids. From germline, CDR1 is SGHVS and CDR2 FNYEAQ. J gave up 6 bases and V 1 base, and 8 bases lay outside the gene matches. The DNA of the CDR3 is TGTGCCAGCAGCTTAGTGCCTACTAGCGGGGGGGCCTCCGGGGAGCTGTTTTTT. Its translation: CASSLVPTSGGASGELFF. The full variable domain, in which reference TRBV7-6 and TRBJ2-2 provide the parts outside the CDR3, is GAGVSQSPRYKVTKRGQDVALRCDPISGHVSLYWYRQALGQGPEFLTYFNYEAQQDKSGLPNDRFSAERPEGSISTLTIQRTEQRDSAMYRCASSLVPTSGGASGELFFGEGSRLTVL.

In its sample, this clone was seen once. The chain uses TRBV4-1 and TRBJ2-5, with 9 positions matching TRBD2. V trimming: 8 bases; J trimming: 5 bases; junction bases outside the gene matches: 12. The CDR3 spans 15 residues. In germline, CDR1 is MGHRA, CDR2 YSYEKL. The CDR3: CASAGRGLAPETQYF. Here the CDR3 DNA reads TGCGCCAGCGCCGGCCGGGGACTAGCACCGGAGACCCAGTACTTC.

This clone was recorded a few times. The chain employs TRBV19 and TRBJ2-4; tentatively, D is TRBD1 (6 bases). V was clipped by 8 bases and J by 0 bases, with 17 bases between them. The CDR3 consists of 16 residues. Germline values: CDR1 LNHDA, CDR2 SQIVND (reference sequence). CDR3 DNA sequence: TGTGCCAGTCAAACTCCAGGGGCAGGAGCCAAAAACATTCAGTACTTC. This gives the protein CASQTPGAGAKNIQYF.

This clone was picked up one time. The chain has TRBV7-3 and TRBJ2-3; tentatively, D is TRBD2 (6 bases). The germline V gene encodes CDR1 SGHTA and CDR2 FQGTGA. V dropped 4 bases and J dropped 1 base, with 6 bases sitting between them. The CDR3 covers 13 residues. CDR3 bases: TGTGCCAGCAGCTCTAGCGGCACAGATACGCAGTATTTT. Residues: CASSSSGTDTQYF.

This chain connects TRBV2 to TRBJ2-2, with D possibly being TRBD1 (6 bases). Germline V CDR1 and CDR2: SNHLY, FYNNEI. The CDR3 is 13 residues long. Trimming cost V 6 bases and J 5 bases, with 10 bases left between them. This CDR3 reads CASSDQGTGELFF. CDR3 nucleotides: TGTGCCAGCAGCGACCAGGGGACCGGGGAGCTGTTTTTT.

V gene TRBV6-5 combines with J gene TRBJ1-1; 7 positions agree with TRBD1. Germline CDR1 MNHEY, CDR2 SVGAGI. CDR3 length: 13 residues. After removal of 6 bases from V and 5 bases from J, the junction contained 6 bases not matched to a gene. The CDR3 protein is CASRTDRATEAFF. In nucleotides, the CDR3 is TGTGCCAGCAGAACCGACAGGGCGACTGAAGCTTTCTTT.